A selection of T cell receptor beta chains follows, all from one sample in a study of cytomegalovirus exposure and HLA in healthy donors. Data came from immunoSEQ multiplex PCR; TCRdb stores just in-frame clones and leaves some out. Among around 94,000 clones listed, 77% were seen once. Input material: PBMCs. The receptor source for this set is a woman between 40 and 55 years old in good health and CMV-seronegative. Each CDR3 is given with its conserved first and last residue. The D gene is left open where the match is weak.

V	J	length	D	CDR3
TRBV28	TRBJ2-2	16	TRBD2	CASRLAGVRSRGELFF
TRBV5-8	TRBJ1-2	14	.	CASSLMGGSYGYTF
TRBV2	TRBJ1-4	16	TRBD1	CASSVDGGQGNEKLFF
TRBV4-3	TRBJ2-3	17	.	CASSHILGGLGTDTQYF
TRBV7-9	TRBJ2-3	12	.	CASSSIDDTQYF
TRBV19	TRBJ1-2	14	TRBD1	CASNRDRGYYGYTF
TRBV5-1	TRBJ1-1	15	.	CASSEFGGDHTEAFF
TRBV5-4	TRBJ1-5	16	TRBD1	CASSLAGQSAYQPQHF
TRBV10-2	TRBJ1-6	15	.	CASKPSGAFNSPLHF
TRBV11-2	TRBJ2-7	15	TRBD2	CASAFRLAGGYEQYF
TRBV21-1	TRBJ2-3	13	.	CASSKDCTDTQYF
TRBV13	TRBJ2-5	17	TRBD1	CASSLGPGQGVSETQYF
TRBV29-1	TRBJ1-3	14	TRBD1	CSVRQGLSGNTIYF
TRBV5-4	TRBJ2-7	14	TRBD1	CASSLGQGDYEQYF
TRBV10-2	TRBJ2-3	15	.	CASSEQGGEADTQYF
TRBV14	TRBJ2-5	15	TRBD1	CASSFNRGRGETQYF
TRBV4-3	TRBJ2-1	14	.	CASSPRRGTNEQFF
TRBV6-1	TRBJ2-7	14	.	CASSEGQGIYEQYF
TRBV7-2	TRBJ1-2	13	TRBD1	CASTLWDSYGYTF
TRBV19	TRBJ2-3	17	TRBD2	CASSIDLSRGGVDTQYF
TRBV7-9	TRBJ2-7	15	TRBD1	CASSFKDRGFYEQYF
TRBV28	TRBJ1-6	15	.	CASRAPQGPNSPLHF
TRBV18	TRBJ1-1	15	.	CASSPPGTRNTEAFF
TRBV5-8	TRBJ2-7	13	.	CASSLGAVYEQYF
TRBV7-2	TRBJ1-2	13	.	CASSSRGGDGYTF
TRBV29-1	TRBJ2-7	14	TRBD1	CSVARAGTGDEQYF
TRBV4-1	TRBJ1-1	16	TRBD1	CASSQGRGRVNTEAFF
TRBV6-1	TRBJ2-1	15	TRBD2	CDGLAEPSSYNEQFF
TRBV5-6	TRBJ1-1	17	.	CASSQLRSRGGNTEAFF
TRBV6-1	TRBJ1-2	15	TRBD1	CASSRTGDLFYGYTF
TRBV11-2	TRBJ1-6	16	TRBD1	CASSSHRQGGNSPLHF
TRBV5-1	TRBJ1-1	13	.	CASSLGVGAEAFF
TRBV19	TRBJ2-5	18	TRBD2	CASSIILAGGDTQETQYF
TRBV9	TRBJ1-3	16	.	CASSASGSTSGNTIYF
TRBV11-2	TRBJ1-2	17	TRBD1	CASSSIPTGGFSYGYTF
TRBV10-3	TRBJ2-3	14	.	CATLGVGRTDTQYF
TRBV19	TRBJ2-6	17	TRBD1	CASSIVQGARGANVLTF
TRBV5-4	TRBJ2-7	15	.	CASSLVGARGYEQYF
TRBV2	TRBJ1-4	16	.	CASSDEVRATNEKLFF
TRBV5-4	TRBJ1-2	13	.	CAVWAGTQYGYTF
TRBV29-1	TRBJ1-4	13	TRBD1	CSVVDRGREKLFF
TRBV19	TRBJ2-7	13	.	CATTQGKEDEQYF
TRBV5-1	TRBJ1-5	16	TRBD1	CASSMGTGGINQPQHF
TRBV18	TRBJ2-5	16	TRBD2	CASSPWSGGAQGTQYF
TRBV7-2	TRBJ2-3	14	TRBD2	CASSLSDSGDTQYF
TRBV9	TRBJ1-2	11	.	CASSRDYGYAF